This T cell receptor (beta chain) was found in a study of cytomegalovirus exposure and HLA in healthy donors. Study at large: A prior analysis found about 110 million unique TCR beta sequences from 150 million to 200 million T cells.

CDR1 is SGHNT, CDR2 YENEEA, per germline. This CDR3 comprises 14 residues. The V end lost 4 bases, the J end lost 2 bases, and 12 bases lay between the germline ends. It was healthy bone marrow donors who served as donors. Use of 60 Vbeta and 13 Jbeta primers characterized the PCR. Sequenced by immunoSEQ multiplex PCR; TCRdb stores in-frame clones only, minus some. The sample consists of some 170,000 clones, about 75% of them appearing once. Overall study results and limits: The study labeled 150 or so TCR beta chains cytomegalovirus-associated. A later analysis revealed that TCR association rates differed between HLA loci, peaking at DRB1 and bottoming out at HLA-C.

Points on this clone: Its specificity is unknown.

The sample comprised PBMCs. This TCR came from a man aged 35-49 years in good health and CMV-seropositive. The chain recombines TRBV11-3 with TRBJ2-7; possible D gene TRBD1, 5 bases. CDR3 amino acids: CASSSSDSAYEQYF. The CDR3 DNA sequence: TGTGCCAGCAGCTCCTCAGACAGCGCCTACGAGCAGTACTTC.